The clone carrying this T cell receptor beta chain occurred many times. What it binds is not known. The data were taken from a study of regulatory T cells in long-lasting Graves disease. The sample's time point: persistent/refractory GD, antithyroid drugs over 5 years with positive TRAb. From PBMCs, RNA was extracted and then used to make the TCR library. The peripheral blood volume drawn was 7 to 10 milliliters, and it was collected into EDTA tubes. The V and J ends lost 4 bases and 2 bases respectively, with 11 bases between them. The CDR3 contains 13 residues. Germline V gene data show CDR1 as SQVTM and CDR2 as ANQGSEA. Arm-PCR of CDR3 regions with iRepertoire HTBI primers generated TCR beta libraries. Via MiXCR, TCRdb re-called the multiplex PCR reads, giving one row per CDR3 protein. The data show a few hundred thousand distinct CDR3 sequences, about a quarter seen once. Study-wide results and limits: Persistent disease preferred TRBV28, TRBJ1-2 and TRBJ2-5.

This rearrangement joins TRBV29-1 to TRBJ1-2; tentative D call: TRBD1 (6 bases). The sequencing used peripheral blood mononuclear cells (PBMCs), collected when the disease was refractory, from a patient treated with antithyroid drugs. The sequence came from a female donor with Graves disease. The CDR3 nucleotides are TGCAGCGTTGCCGGGGGGCCGAACTATGGCTACACCTTC. The encoded protein is CSVAGGPNYGYTF.